These 29 T cell receptor beta chains came from one sample sequenced in a study of cytotoxic CD8 clonotypes in ibrutinib-treated CLL. Clones were sequenced by immunoSEQ multiplex PCR, and TCRdb holds only the in-frame ones, with some missing. Of about 30,000 clones listed, approximately 54% are singletons. Material: PBMCs, obtained before ibrutinib treatment. These receptors were obtained from a human donor with chronic lymphocytic leukemia.

This clone came up a few times. The rearrangement joins TRBV7-9 to TRBJ1-2; 8 bases are a match to TRBD1. CDR3 size: 16 residues. V was clipped by 6 bases and J by 3 bases; unmatched bases: 12. CDR1 is SEHNR and CDR2 is FQNEAQ in the germline V gene (reference sequence). In DNA form, the CDR3 reads TGTGCCAGCAGTCGGTTCCAGGGGGCGCGCGACTATGGCTACACCTTC. Protein sequence: CASSRFQGARDYGYTF.

The chain combines TRBV27 with TRBJ1-1, with TRBD1 identical over 8 bases. V lost 5 bases, J lost 5 bases, and 7 bases stayed unmatched. The CDR3 runs 14 residues. CDR1 is MNHEY and CDR2 is SMNVEV in the germline V gene (reference sequence). The CDR3 protein is CASSRKQGGTEAFF. DNA for the CDR3: TGTGCCAGCAGTCGAAAACAGGGGGGAACTGAAGCTTTCTTT.

CDR3 nucleotides: TGTGCCAGCAGCCACCGGCTTTGGCCAGGCATTCAGTACTTC. Its protein is CASSHRLWPGIQYF. The chain has TRBV13 and TRBJ2-4; D remains unclear. This CDR3 comprises 14 residues. CDR1 is PRHDT and CDR2 is FYEKMQ in the germline V gene (reference sequence). V was clipped by 5 bases and J by 9 bases, with 17 bases between them.

This clone was counted only a few times. J is TRBJ2-1 and V is TRBV6-6; TRBD2 is a possible D gene (7 bases). Germline V lookup: CDR1 MNHNY, CDR2 SVGAGI (reference sequence). The CDR3 runs to 15 residues. V lost 6 bases to trimming and J lost 2 bases, with 14 bases between them. The CDR3 region has the DNA TGTGCCAGCAGCCTAGGCGGGGGCACCTACAATGAGCAGTTCTTC. Protein sequence: CASSLGGGTYNEQFF.

This chain uses TRBV28 with TRBJ2-1, with 8 bases matching TRBD2. Germline values: CDR1 MDHEN, CDR2 SYDVKM. Unmatched junction bases numbered 9, after V lost 7 bases and J lost 7 bases. This CDR3 has 14 residues. The CDR3 is CASNFQREWNEQFF. Written as DNA, the CDR3 is TGTGCCAGCAACTTTCAGCGGGAGTGGAATGAGCAGTTCTTC.

The rearrangement uses TRBV6-6 and TRBJ1-2; the match to TRBD1 covers 7 bases. The CDR3 consists of 11 residues. V lost 10 bases and J lost 6; bases outside the gene matches: 5. In germline, CDR1 is MNHNY, CDR2 SVGAGI (reference sequence). The CDR3: CATRQGDGYTF. The CDR3 nucleotides are TGTGCCACGCGACAGGGAGATGGCTACACCTTC.

This clone has a handful of counts. This sequence joins TRBV2 and TRBJ1-5; TRBD1 is a possible D gene (5 bases). V was shortened by 1 base and J by 2 bases, with 15 bases between the two germline ends. Looked up from germline, CDR1 is SNHLY and CDR2 is FYNNEI. This CDR3 comprises 17 residues. The CDR3 coding sequence is TGTGCCAGCAGTGAAGTAGGATTCGGGGGTGGCAATCAGCCCCAGCATTTT. The encoded protein is CASSEVGFGGGNQPQHF.

The chain links TRBV6-1 to TRBJ2-7; D uncertain. Per germline, CDR1 MNHNS and CDR2 SASEGT. CDR3 length: 17 residues. Trimming cost V 4 bases and J 0 bases, with 19 bases left between them. The CDR3 coding sequence is TGTGCCAGCAGTGGGAATTTCGGGCAGCCTTCCTCCTACGAGCAGTACTTC. This gives the protein CASSGNFGQPSSYEQYF.

Comment on this clone: At one end, the junction sequence differs from germline, possibly due to a read error. Here the CDR3 DNA reads TGCGCCAGCAGCTTGGGGGACTCCTACCAGCAGTACTTC. Its translation: CASSLGDSYQQYF. The chain is built from TRBV5-1 and TRBJ2-7, with D perhaps TRBD2 (6 bases). The V gene's germline CDR1 is SGHRS and CDR2 YFSETQ. This CDR3 has 13 residues.

This clone was observed a handful of times. The rearrangement joins TRBV11-2 to TRBJ1-2, with D maybe TRBD1 (6 bases). Trimming took off 4 bases at V and 4 bases at J, with 10 bases between the two ends. The germline V gene encodes CDR1 SGHAT and CDR2 FQNNGV. CDR3 length equals 13 residues. The CDR3 DNA is TGTGCCAGCAGCTCAAGGGGGTCCTATGGCTACACCTTC. Residues: CASSSRGSYGYTF.

CDR3 region: CASSFFRDGGANISTDTQYF. The CDR3, as DNA: TGTGCCAGCAGTTTTTTTCGGGACGGGGGGGCCAATATAAGCACAGATACGCAGTATTTT. This rearrangement joins TRBV27 to TRBJ2-3, with 8 bases fitting TRBD2. The CDR3 is 20 residues long. J lost 0 bases, V lost 3 bases, and 17 bases had no gene match. Germline loops: CDR1 MNHEY, CDR2 SMNVEV (reference sequence).

The chain joins TRBV9 to TRBJ2-1, with 9 bases lining up with TRBD2. This CDR3 has 16 residues. The J segment lost 8 bases and the V segment lost 0 bases, leaving 9 bases of the junction unmatched. Germline lookup yields CDR1 SGDLS and CDR2 YYNGEE. Here the CDR3 reads CASSVAGAGGPYEQFF. The DNA for the CDR3 is TGTGCCAGCAGCGTAGCGGGGGCGGGGGGGCCCTATGAGCAGTTCTTC.

There are a few counts of this clone. The genes are TRBV6-1 and TRBJ2-2, with TRBD1 matching over 9 bases. This CDR3 contains 13 residues. Germline CDR1 MNHNS, CDR2 SASEGT. J lost 8 bases, V lost 4 bases, and 2 bases had no gene match. CDR3 bases: TGTGCCAGCAGTGGGGACAGGGCTGGGGAGCTGTTTTTT. It translates to CASSGDRAGELFF.

The chain combines TRBV18 with TRBJ2-5; D gene ambiguous. Germline values: CDR1 KGHSH, CDR2 LQKENI. V lost 6 bases and J lost 1, with 9 bases in between. This CDR3 spans 13 amino acids. In DNA, the CDR3 is TGTGCCAGCTCGCCCGCCTCCCAAGAGACCCAGTACTTC. Translation: CASSPASQETQYF.

This rearrangement joins TRBV5-5 to TRBJ1-1; the D gene is possibly TRBD1 (5 bases). Per the germline V gene, CDR1 is SGHKS and CDR2 is YYEKEE (reference sequence). The ends were cut back, 2 bases at V and 3 bases at J, with 14 bases in the middle. The CDR3 runs to 15 residues. The DNA of the CDR3 is TGTGCCAGCAGCTTTGTCGCAGGGTTTCACACTGAAGCTTTCTTT. This encodes CASSFVAGFHTEAFF.

In its sample, this clone was seen a few times. The CDR3 DNA reads as TGTGCCAGCTCACCCCAGGGGGCGCGGACCGGGGAGCTGTTTTTT. It translates to CASSPQGARTGELFF. The gene calls are TRBV18 and TRBJ2-2; 8 nucleotides match TRBD1. V shed 3 bases and J 5 bases; nucleotides not matched to a gene: 5. This CDR3 comprises 15 residues. Germline V lookup: CDR1 KGHSH, CDR2 LQKENI. Drawing the rest from reference TRBV18 and TRBJ2-2, the complete variable domain is NAGVMQNPRHLVRRRGQEARLRCSPMKGHSHVYWYRQLPEEGLKFMVYLQKENIIDESGMPKERFSAEFPKEGPSILRIQQVVRGDSAAYFCASSPQGARTGELFFGEGSRLTVL.

The J gene is TRBJ1-5, the V gene TRBV5-1; possible D gene TRBD1, 6 bases. The germline V and J ends were trimmed by 4 bases and 3 bases, with 17 bases remaining between them. This CDR3 has 16 amino acids. Germline values: CDR1 SGHRS, CDR2 YFSETQ. The CDR3 nucleotides are TGCGCCAGCAGCCCCCCTTCGGGGGCTTCCAATCAGCCCCAGCATTTT. Amino acid sequence: CASSPPSGASNQPQHF.

The chain couples TRBV6-1 to TRBJ1-2; D might be TRBD1 (5 bases). Germline assignment: CDR1 MNHNS and CDR2 SASEGT. The CDR3 spans 15 residues. Trimming took 6 bases from V and 7 from J, leaving 21 bases between them. The CDR3 bases are TGTGCCAGCAGCCCGGACCTTCTGGGGGGGGGTGGCTACACCTTC. Amino acid sequence: CASSPDLLGGGGYTF.

A few counts support this clone. The chain links TRBV5-1 to TRBJ2-3; the D gene is possibly TRBD2 (6 bases). Trimming left V 3 bases short and J 4 bases short, with 15 bases between. CDR1 is SGHRS, CDR2 YFSETQ, per germline. CDR3 length: 15 residues. The CDR3 DNA follows: TGCGCCAGCAGCTGGGCGGGGATTCGGGCAGATACGCAGTATTTT. Its protein product is CASSWAGIRADTQYF.

This chain connects TRBV13 to TRBJ1-4, with D uncertain. The CDR3 has 14 amino acids. Germline values: CDR1 PRHDT, CDR2 FYEKMQ (reference sequence). The V end was cut by 5 bases, the J end by 2 bases, with 9 bases between. Here the CDR3 DNA reads TGTGCCAGCAGCCGAGGACGGACTAATGAAAAACTGTTTTTT. It is translated as CASSRGRTNEKLFF.

The J gene is TRBJ1-2, the V gene TRBV6-5, with D possibly TRBD1 on 6 matching bases. The CDR3 contains 15 residues. V lost 8 bases and J 4 bases, leaving 20 bases between the germline ends. Germline-derived CDR1 and CDR2 are MNHEY and SVGAGI. The CDR3 loop reads CASGGWGWGGYGYTF. The CDR3 region has the DNA TGTGCCAGCGGGGGCTGGGGGTGGGGAGGCTATGGCTACACCTTC.

This chain uses TRBV7-8 with TRBJ2-7; the D is unclear. Germline CDR1 and CDR2: SGHVS and FQNEAQ. V lost 1 base and J 2 bases, leaving 6 bases between the germline ends. The CDR3 spans 13 residues. DNA for the CDR3: TGTGCCAGCAGCTTAGGTCTTGCCTACGAGCAGTACTTC. The encoded protein is CASSLGLAYEQYF.

This clone was counted a single time. The rearrangement uses TRBV4-1 and TRBJ2-1; tentative D call: TRBD2 (6 bases). In germline, CDR1 is MGHRA, CDR2 YSYEKL. The CDR3 runs to 20 residues. V was pared by 2 bases and J by 0 bases, with 23 bases between. CDR3 nucleotide sequence: TGCGCCAGCAGCCAAAGATGGCGGACTACCCCCCACAGCTCCTACAATGAGCAGTTCTTC. Its translation: CASSQRWRTTPHSSYNEQFF.

This rearrangement joins TRBV5-6 to TRBJ2-7; D might be TRBD1 (6 bases). Germline loops: CDR1 SGHDT, CDR2 YYEEEE. V was shortened by 5 bases and J by 6 bases, with 15 bases between the two germline ends. The CDR3 totals 13 residues. The CDR3 DNA sequence: TGTGCCAGCAGATGGGGCCTAGGGGGCGAGCAGTACTTC. Translation gives CASRWGLGGEQYF.

This clone was seen only a few times. The V and J genes are TRBV9 and TRBJ1-2, with TRBD1 matching 8 bases. CDR1 is SGDLS and CDR2 is YYNGEE in the germline V gene. V trimming: 4 bases; J trimming: 3 bases; junction bases outside the gene matches: 2. CDR3 length equals 13 residues. CDR3 region: CASSNRGDYGYTF. For the CDR3, the DNA is TGTGCCAGCAGCAACAGGGGGGACTATGGCTACACCTTC.

This sequence joins TRBV7-3 and TRBJ2-3; D unresolved. V dropped 5 bases and J dropped 2 bases, with 5 bases sitting between them. The germline gives CDR1 SGHTA, CDR2 FQGTGA. The CDR3 totals 12 residues. CDR3 DNA: TGTGCCAGCAGCCCCCCCACAGATACGCAGTATTTT. Translated: CASSPPTDTQYF.

V gene TRBV27 combines with J gene TRBJ2-7, with 9 nucleotides matching TRBD1. This CDR3 is built from 15 residues. With 5 bases clipped from V and 4 bases from J, the junction kept 9 bases outside the gene matches. Germline V gives CDR1 MNHEY, CDR2 SMNVEV (reference sequence). CDR3 in amino acids: CASSPTGTGMYEQYF. As DNA, the CDR3 is TGTGCCAGCAGTCCCACCGGGACAGGGATGTACGAGCAGTACTTC.

This clone was found a few times. The CDR3 region has the DNA TGTGCCAGCAGTATCAGGACGGGCAATCAGCCCCAGCATTTT. It yields the protein CASSIRTGNQPQHF. The rearrangement uses TRBV6-1 and TRBJ1-5; no reliable D call. The CDR3 runs to 14 residues. The V and J ends lost 5 bases and 2 bases respectively, with 10 bases between them. Germline CDR1 and CDR2: MNHNS and SASEGT.

The chain has TRBV4-1 and TRBJ2-4, with a tentative D call TRBD2 (6 bases). V was pared by 2 bases and J by 5 bases, with 13 bases between. Per germline, CDR1 MGHRA and CDR2 YSYEKL. The CDR3 sequence is 15 residues long. This chain's CDR3 is CASSQKYPSENIQYF. Here the CDR3 DNA reads TGCGCCAGCAGCCAAAAGTACCCTAGCGAAAACATTCAGTACTTC.